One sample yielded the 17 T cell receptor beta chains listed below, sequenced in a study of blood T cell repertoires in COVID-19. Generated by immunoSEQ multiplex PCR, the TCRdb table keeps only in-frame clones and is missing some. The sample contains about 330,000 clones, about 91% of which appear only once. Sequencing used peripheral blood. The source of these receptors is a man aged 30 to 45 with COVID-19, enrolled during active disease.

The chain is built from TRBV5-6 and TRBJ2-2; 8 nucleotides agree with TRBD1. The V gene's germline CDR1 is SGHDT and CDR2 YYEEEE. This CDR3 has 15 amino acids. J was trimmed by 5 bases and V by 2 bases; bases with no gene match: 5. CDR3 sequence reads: CASSFDRGGTGELFF. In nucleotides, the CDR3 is TGTGCCAGCAGCTTTGACAGGGGAGGTACCGGGGAGCTGTTTTTT.

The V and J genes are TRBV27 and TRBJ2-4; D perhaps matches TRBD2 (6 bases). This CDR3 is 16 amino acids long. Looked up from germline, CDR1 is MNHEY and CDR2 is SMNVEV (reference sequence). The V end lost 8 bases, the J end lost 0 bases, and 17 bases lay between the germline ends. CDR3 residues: CASLLGGLVAKNIQYF. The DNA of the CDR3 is TGTGCCAGCCTTCTTGGGGGACTTGTAGCCAAAAACATTCAGTACTTC.

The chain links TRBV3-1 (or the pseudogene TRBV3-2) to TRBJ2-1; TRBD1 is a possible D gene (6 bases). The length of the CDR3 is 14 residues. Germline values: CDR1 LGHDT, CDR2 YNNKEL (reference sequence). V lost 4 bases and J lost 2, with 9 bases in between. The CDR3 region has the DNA TGTGCCAGCAGCCTATGGGACACCTACAATGAGCAGTTCTTC. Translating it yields CASSLWDTYNEQFF.

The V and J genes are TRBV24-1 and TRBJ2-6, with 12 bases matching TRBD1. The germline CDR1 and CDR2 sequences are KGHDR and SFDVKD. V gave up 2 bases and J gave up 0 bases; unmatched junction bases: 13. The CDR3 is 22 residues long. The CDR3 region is CATSDSPGQGAVISSGANVLTF. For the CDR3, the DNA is TGTGCCACCAGTGATTCTCCGGGACAGGGGGCGGTTATCAGCTCTGGGGCCAACGTCCTGACTTTC.

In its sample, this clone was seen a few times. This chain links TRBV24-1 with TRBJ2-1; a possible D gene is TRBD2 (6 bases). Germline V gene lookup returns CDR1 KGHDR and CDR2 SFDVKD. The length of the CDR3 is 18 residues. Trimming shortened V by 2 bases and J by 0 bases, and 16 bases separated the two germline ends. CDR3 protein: CATSDSMIGGSSYNEQFF. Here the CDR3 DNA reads TGTGCCACCAGTGATTCGATGATCGGGGGAAGCTCCTACAATGAGCAGTTCTTC.

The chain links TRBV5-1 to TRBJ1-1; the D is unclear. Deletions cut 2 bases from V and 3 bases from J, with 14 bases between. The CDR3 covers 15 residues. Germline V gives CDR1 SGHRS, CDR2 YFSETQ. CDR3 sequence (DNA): TGCGCCAGCAGCTTCGGCCCTGTCCGGGACACTGAAGCTTTCTTT. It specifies CASSFGPVRDTEAFF.

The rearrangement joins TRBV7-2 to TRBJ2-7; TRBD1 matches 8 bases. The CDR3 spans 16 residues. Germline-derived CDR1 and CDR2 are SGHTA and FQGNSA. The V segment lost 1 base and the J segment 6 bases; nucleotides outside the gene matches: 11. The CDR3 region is CASSLGSTRGQGEQYF. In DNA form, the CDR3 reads TGTGCCAGCAGCTTAGGGTCCACCAGGGGGCAGGGCGAGCAGTACTTC.

The CDR3 DNA reads as TGTGCCAGCAGTTCCGAGACACACAATGAGCAGTTCTTC. Amino acids: CASSSETHNEQFF. The chain links TRBV2 to TRBJ2-1; D is unclear. Germline values: CDR1 SNHLY, CDR2 FYNNEI. V was trimmed by 5 bases and J by 5 bases, leaving 10 bases between them. The CDR3 is 13 residues long.

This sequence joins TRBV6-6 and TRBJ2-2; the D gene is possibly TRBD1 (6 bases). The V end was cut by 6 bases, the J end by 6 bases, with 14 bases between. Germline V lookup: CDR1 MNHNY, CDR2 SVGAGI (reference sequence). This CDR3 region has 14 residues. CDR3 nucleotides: TGTGCCAGCAGCAACCAAGGGACACCCGGGGAGCTGTTTTTT. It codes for CASSNQGTPGELFF.

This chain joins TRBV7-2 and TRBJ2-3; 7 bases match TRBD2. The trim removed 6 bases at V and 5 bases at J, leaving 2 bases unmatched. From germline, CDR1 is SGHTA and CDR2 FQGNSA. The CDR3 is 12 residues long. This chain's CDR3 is CASRGGEDTQYF. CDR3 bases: TGTGCCAGCAGGGGGGGGGAAGATACGCAGTATTTT.

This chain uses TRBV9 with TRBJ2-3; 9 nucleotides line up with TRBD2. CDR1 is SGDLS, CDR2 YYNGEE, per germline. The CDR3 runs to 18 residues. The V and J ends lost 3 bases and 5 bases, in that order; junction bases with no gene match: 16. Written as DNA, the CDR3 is TGTGCCAGCAGCGGAGGGGGTAGCGGGAGATCTCTGGTAGATACGCAGTATTTT. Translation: CASSGGGSGRSLVDTQYF.

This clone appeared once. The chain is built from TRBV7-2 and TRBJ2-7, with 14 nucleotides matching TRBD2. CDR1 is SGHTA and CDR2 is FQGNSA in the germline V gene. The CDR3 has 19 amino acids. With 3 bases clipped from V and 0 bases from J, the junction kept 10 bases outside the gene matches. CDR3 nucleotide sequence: TGTGCCAGCAGCTTCCACACCGGGACTAGCGGGGGACGCTCCTACGAGCAGTACTTC. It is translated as CASSFHTGTSGGRSYEQYF.

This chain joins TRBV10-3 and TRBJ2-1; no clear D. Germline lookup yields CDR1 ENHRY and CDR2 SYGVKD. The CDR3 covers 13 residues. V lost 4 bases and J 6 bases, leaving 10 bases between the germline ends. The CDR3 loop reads CAISANTGNEQFF. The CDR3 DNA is TGTGCCATCAGTGCTAACACGGGCAATGAGCAGTTCTTC.

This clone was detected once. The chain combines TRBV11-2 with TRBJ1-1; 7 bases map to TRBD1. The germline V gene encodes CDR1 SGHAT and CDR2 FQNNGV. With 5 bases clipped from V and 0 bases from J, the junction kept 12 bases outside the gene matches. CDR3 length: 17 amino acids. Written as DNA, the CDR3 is TGTGCCAGCAGCCTCCCGACCAGGGGGGATATGAACACTGAAGCTTTCTTT. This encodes CASSLPTRGDMNTEAFF.

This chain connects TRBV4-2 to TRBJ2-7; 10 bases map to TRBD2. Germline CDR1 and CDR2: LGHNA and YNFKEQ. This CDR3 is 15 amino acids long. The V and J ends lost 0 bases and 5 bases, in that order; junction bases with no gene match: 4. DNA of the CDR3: TGTGCCAGCAGCCAAGAGGGCAGCGGGAGGGACGAGCAGTACTTC. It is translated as CASSQEGSGRDEQYF.

CDR3 bases: TGCGCCAGCAGCTCCCAGACAGGGGGCGAATATGGCTACACCTTC. Amino acids: CASSSQTGGEYGYTF. The chain has TRBV5-1 and TRBJ1-2, with TRBD1 identical over 10 bases. Germline CDR1 reads SGHRS; CDR2 reads YFSETQ. This CDR3 region has 15 residues. The V and J ends lost 3 bases and 5 bases, in that order; junction bases with no gene match: 7.

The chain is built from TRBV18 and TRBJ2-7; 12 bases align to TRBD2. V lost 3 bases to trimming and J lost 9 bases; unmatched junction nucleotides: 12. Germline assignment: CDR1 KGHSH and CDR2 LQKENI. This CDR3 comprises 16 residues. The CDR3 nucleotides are TGTGCCAGCTCACCGGCTACTAGCGGGAGGACCGCGTTGCAGTACTTC. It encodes CASSPATSGRTALQYF.